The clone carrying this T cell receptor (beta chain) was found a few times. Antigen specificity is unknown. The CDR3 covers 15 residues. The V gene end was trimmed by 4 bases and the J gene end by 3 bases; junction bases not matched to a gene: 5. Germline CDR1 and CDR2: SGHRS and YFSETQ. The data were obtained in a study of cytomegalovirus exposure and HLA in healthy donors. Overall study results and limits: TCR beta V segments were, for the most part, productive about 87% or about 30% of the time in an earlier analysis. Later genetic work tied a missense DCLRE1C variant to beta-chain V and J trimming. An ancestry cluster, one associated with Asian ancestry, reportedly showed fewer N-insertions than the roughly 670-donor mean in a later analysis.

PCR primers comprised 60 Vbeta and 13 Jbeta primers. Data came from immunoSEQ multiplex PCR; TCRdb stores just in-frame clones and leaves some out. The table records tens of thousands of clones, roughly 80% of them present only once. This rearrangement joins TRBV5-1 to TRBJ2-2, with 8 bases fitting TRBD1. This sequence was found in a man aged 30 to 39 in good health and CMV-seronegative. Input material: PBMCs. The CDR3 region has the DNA TGCGCCAGCAGCCTGACAGGGGTGGACACCGGGGAGCTGTTTTTT. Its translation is CASSLTGVDTGELFF.